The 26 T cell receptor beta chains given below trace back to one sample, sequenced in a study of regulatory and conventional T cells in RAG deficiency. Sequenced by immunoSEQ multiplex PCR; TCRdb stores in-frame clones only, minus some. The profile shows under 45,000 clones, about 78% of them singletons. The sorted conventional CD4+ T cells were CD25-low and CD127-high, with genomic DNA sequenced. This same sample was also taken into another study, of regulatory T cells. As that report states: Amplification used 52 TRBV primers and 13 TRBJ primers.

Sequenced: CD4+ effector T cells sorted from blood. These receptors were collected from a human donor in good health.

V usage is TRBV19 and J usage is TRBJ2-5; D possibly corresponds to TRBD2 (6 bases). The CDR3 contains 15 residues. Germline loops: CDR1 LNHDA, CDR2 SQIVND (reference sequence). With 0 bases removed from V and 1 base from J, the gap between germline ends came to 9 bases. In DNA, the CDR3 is TGTGCCAGTAGTATAGAGCGGGGACGCCAAGAGACCCAGTACTTC. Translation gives CASSIERGRQETQYF.

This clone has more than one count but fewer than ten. CDR3 in amino acids: CASSSGPNTEAFF. CDR3 in DNA: TGTGCCAGCAGCTCGGGGCCTAACACTGAAGCTTTCTTT. The chain uses TRBV7-6 and TRBJ1-1, with D maybe TRBD1 (5 bases). With 4 bases removed from V and 2 bases from J, the gap between germline ends came to 8 bases. The CDR3 has 13 amino acids. CDR1 and CDR2 (germline): SGHVS, FNYEAQ.

The CDR3 protein is CASSLVTRRNNEQFF. For the CDR3, the DNA is TGTGCCAGCAGCTTGGTGACTAGACGGAACAATGAGCAGTTCTTC. V gene TRBV5-6 combines with J gene TRBJ2-1; possibly TRBD2 for D (6 bases). Per germline, CDR1 SGHDT and CDR2 YYEEEE. V was trimmed by 0 bases and J by 5 bases, leaving 12 bases between them. The CDR3 is 15 residues long.

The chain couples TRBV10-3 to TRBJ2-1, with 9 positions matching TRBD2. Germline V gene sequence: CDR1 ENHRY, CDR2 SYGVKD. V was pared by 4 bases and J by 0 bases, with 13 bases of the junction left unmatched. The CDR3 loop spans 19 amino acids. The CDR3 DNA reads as TGTGCCATCAGTGCGTCCGGGACTAGCTCCTCGAGCTCCTACAATGAGCAGTTCTTC. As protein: CAISASGTSSSSSYNEQFF.

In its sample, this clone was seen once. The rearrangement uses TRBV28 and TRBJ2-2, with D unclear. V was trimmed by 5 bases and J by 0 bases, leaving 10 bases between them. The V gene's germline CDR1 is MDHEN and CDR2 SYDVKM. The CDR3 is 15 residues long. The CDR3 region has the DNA TGTGCCAGCAGTCAGACGATTACGAACACCGGGGAGCTGTTTTTT. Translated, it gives CASSQTITNTGELFF.

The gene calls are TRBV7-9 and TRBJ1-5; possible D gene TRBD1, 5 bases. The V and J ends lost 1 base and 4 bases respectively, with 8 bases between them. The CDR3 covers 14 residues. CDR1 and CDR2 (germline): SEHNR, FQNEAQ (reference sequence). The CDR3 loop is CASSLGQPNQPQHF. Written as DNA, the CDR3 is TGTGCCAGCAGCTTAGGACAGCCGAATCAGCCCCAGCATTTT.

The CDR3 here is CASSLVAGDGYTF. The DNA for the CDR3 is TGTGCCAGCAGCTTAGTGGCAGGGGATGGCTACACCTTC. The V and J genes are TRBV11-2 and TRBJ1-2; possible D gene TRBD1, 6 bases. The V gene's germline CDR1 is SGHAT and CDR2 FQNNGV. The CDR3 spans 13 residues. The ends were cut back, 1 base at V and 6 bases at J, with 9 bases in the middle.

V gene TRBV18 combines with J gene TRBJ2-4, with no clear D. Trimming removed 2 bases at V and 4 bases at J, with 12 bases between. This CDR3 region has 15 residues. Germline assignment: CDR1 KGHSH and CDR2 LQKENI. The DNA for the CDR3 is TGTGCCAGCTCACCATCGTCCGTTGGAAAAAACATTCAGTACTTC. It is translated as CASSPSSVGKNIQYF.

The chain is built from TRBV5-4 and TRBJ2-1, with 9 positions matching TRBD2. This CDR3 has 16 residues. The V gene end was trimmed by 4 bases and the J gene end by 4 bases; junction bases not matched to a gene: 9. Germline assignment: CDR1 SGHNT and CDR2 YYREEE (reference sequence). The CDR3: CASSLARGGVYNEQFF. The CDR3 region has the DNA TGTGCCAGCAGCCTTGCGCGGGGGGGCGTATACAATGAGCAGTTCTTC. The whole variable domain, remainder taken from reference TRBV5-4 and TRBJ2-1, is ETGVTQSPTHLIKTRGQQVTLRCSSQSGHNTVSWYQQALGQGPQFIFQYYREEENGRGNFPPRFSGLQFPNYSSELNVNALELDDSALYLCASSLARGGVYNEQFFGPGTRLTVL.

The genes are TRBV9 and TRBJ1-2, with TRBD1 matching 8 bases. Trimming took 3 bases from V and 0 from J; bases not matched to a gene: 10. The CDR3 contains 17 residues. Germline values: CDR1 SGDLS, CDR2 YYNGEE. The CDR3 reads CASSANRDRQTNYGYTF. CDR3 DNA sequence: TGTGCCAGCAGCGCAAACCGGGACAGGCAGACTAACTATGGCTACACCTTC.

The CDR3 DNA sequence: TGTGCCATCAGTGGAACTAGCGGGGGGCCCCTAAGCACAGATACGCAGTATTTT. Amino acids: CAISGTSGGPLSTDTQYF. The chain employs TRBV10-3 and TRBJ2-3; TRBD2 matches 12 bases. This CDR3 comprises 18 residues. With 4 bases clipped from V and 0 bases from J, the junction kept 8 bases outside the gene matches. Germline-derived CDR1 and CDR2 are ENHRY and SYGVKD.

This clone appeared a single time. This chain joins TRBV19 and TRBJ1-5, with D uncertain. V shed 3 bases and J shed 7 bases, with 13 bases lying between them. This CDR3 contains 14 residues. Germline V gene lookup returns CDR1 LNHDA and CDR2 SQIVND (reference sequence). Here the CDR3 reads CASSMELRNQPQHF. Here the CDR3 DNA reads TGTGCCAGTAGTATGGAACTGAGAAACCAGCCCCAGCATTTT.

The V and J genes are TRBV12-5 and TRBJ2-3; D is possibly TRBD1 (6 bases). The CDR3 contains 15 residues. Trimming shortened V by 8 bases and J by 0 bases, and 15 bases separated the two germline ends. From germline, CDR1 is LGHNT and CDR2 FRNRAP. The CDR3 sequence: CASTQGGTSTDTQYF. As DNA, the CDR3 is TGTGCTAGTACCCAAGGGGGAACTAGCACAGATACGCAGTATTTT.

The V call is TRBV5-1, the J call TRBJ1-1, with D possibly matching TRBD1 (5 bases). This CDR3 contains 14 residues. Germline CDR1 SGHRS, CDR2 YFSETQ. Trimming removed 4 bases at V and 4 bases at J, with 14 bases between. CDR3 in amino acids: CASSPTQGGTEAFF. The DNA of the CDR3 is TGCGCCAGCAGCCCAACCCAGGGAGGCACTGAAGCTTTCTTT.

CDR3 sequence reads: CASSLAVAGGLVDTQYF. The DNA for the CDR3 is TGCGCCAGCAGCTTGGCCGTAGCGGGGGGGCTGGTAGATACGCAGTATTTT. The V and J genes are TRBV5-1 and TRBJ2-3; 11 positions agree with TRBD2. The CDR3 covers 17 residues. The J segment lost 5 bases and the V segment lost 0 bases, leaving 8 bases of the junction unmatched. Germline V lookup: CDR1 SGHRS, CDR2 YFSETQ.

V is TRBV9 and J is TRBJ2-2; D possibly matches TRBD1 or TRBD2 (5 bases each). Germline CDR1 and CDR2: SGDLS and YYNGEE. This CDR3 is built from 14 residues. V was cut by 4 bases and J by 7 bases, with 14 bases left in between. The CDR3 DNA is TGTGCCAGCAGCCCCGGGACCTCAAGCGGGGAGCTGTTTTTT. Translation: CASSPGTSSGELFF.

The CDR3 sequence is CASSAQGMYTSQPQHF. The CDR3 DNA sequence: TGTGCCAGCAGTGCACAGGGTATGTATACCAGTCAGCCCCAGCATTTT. The chain carries TRBV2 and TRBJ1-5; D perhaps matches TRBD1 (6 bases). CDR3 size: 16 residues. Germline-derived CDR1 and CDR2 are SNHLY and FYNNEI. V was clipped by 4 bases and J by 6 bases, with 19 bases between them.

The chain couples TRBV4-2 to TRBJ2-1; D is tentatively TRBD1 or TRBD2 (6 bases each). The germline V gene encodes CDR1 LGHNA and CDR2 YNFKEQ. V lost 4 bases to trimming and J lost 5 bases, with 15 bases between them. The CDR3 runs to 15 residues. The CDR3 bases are TGTGCCAGCAGCCGGCCGGGGGCTCAGGACAATGAGCAGTTCTTC. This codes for CASSRPGAQDNEQFF.

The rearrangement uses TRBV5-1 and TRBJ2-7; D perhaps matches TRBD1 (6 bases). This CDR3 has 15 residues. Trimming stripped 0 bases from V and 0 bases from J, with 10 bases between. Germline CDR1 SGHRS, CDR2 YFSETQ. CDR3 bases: TGCGCCAGCAGCTTGGGAGGGACATACTCCTACGAGCAGTACTTC. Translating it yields CASSLGGTYSYEQYF.

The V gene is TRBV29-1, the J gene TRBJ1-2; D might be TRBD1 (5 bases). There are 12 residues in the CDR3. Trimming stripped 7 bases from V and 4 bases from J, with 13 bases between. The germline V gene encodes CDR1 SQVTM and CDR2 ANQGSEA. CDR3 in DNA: TGCAGCGCTAAGACAGCTGCCTATGGCTACACCTTC. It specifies CSAKTAAYGYTF.

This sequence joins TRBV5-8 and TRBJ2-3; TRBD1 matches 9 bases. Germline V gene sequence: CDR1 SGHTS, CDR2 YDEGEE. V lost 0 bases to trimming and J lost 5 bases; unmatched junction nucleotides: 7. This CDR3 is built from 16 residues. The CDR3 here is CASSLAGTGTEDTQYF. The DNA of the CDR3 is TGTGCCAGCAGCTTGGCGGGGACAGGGACGGAAGATACGCAGTATTTT.

In DNA form, the CDR3 reads TGTGCCAGCAGCTTAGACCCGGGACAGATGATGCCGACGCAGTATTTT. Encoded protein: CASSLDPGQMMPTQYF. This chain connects TRBV7-6 to TRBJ2-3; 7 bases map to TRBD1. This CDR3 is 16 amino acids long. Trimming removed 1 base from V and 9 bases from J; junction bases left unmatched: 13. Germline values: CDR1 SGHVS, CDR2 FNYEAQ. Using reference TRBV7-6 and TRBJ2-3 for the parts outside the CDR3, the full variable domain is GAGVSQSPRYKVTKRGQDVALRCDPISGHVSLYWYRQALGQGPEFLTYFNYEAQQDKSGLPNDRFSAERPEGSISTLTIQRTEQRDSAMYRCASSLDPGQMMPTQYFGPGTRLTVL.

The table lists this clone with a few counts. CDR3: CASSPGQGINSPLHF. In nucleotides, the CDR3 is TGTGCCAGCAGCCCGGGACAGGGAATTAATTCACCCCTCCACTTT. The rearrangement links TRBV6-4 to TRBJ1-6; 9 bases align to TRBD1. With 6 bases clipped from V and 6 bases from J, the junction kept 6 bases outside the gene matches. The CDR3 length is 15 residues. Looked up from germline, CDR1 is MRHNA and CDR2 is SNTAGT.

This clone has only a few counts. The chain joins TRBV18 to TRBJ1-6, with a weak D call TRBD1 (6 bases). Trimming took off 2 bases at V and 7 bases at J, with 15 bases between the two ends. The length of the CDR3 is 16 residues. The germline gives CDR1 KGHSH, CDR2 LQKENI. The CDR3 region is CASSPYAQGGNSPLHF. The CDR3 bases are TGTGCCAGCTCACCATACGCACAGGGAGGGAATTCACCCCTCCACTTT.

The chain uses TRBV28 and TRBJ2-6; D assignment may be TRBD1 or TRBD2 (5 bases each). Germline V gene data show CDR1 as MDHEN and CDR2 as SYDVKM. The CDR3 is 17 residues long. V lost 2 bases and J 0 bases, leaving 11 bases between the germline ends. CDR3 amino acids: CASSLGGRVSGANVLTF. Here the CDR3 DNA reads TGTGCCAGCAGTTTAGGGGGTAGGGTCTCTGGGGCCAACGTCCTGACTTTC.

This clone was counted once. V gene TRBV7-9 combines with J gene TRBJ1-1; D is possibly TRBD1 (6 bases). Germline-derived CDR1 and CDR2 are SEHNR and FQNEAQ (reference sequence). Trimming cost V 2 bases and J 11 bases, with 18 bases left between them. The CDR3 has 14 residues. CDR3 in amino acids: CASSLTGSGGLAFF. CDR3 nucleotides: TGTGCCAGCAGCTTAACGGGGAGCGGGGGCTTGGCTTTCTTT. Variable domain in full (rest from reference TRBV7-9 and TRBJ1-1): DTGVSQNPRHKITKRGQNVTFRCDPISEHNRLYWYRQTLGQGPEFLTYFQNEAQLEKSRLLSDRFSAERPKGSFSTLEIQRTEQGDSAMYLCASSLTGSGGLAFFGQGTRLTVV.